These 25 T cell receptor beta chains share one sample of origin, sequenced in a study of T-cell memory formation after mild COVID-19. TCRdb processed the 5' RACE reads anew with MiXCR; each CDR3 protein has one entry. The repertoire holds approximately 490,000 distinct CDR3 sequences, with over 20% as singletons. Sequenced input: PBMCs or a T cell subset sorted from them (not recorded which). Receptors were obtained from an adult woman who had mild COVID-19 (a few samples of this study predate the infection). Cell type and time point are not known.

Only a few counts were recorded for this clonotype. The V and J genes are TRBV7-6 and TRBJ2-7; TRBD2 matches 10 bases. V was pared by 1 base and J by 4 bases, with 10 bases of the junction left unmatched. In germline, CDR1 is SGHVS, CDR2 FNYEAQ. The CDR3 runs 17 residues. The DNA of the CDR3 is TGTGCCAGCAGCTTAGTAGAAGGACTAGCGGAACCATACGAGCAGTACTTC. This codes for CASSLVEGLAEPYEQYF.

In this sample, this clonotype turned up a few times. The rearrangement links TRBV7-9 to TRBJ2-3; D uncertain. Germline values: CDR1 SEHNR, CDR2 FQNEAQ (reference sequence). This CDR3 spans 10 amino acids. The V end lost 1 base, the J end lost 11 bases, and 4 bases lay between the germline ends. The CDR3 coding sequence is TGTGCCAGCAGCTTAGAAGGGCAGTATTTT. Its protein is CASSLEGQYF.

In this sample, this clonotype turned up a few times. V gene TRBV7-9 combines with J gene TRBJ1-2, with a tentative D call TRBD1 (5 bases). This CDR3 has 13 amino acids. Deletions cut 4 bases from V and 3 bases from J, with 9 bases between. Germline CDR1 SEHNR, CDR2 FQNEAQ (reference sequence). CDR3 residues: CASSSGHYYGYTF. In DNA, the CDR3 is TGTGCCAGCAGCTCCGGACACTACTATGGCTACACCTTC.

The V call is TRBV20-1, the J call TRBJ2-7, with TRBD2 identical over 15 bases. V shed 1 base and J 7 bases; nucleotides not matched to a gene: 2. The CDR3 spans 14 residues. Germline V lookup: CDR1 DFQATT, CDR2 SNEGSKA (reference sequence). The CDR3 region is CSARGTSGRGEQYF. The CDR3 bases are TGCAGTGCTAGAGGGACTAGCGGGAGGGGAGAGCAGTACTTC.

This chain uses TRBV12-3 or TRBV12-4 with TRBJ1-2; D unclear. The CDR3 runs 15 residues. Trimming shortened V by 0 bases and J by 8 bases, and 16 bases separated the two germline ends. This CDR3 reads CASSLAAGSLDGYTF. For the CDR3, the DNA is TGTGCCAGCAGTTTAGCCGCCGGGTCGCTGGACGGCTACACCTTC.

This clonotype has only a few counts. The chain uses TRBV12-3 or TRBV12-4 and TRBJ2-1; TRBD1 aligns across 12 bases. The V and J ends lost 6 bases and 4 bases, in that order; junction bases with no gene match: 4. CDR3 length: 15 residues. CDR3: CASRGTGGAYNEQFF. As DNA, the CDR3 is TGTGCCAGCAGGGGGACAGGGGGCGCGTACAATGAGCAGTTCTTC.

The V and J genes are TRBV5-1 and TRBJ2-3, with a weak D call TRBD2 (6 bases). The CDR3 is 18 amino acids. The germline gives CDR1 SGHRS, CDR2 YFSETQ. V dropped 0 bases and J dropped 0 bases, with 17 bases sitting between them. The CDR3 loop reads CASSLEKTASVSTDTQYF. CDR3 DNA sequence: TGCGCCAGCAGCTTGGAAAAGACGGCTAGCGTAAGCACAGATACGCAGTATTTT.

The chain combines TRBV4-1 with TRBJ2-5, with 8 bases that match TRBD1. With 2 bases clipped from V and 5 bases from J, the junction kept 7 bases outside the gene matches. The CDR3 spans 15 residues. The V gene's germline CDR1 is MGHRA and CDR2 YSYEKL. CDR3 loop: CASSQFPGTGETQYF. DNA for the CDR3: TGCGCCAGCAGCCAATTCCCAGGGACAGGCGAGACCCAGTACTTC.

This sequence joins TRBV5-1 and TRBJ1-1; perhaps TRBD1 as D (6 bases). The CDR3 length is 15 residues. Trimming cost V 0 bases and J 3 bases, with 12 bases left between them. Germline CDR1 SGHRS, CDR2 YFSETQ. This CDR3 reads CASSLGRGGDTEAFF. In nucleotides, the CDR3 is TGCGCCAGCAGCTTGGGCCGAGGGGGAGACACTGAAGCTTTCTTT.

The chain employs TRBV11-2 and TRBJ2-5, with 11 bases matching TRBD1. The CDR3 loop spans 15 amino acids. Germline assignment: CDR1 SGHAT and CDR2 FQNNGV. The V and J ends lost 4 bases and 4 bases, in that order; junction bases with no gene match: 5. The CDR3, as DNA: TGTGCCAGCAGCTCTGCGGGGACAGGGGGAGAGACCCAGTACTTC. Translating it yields CASSSAGTGGETQYF.

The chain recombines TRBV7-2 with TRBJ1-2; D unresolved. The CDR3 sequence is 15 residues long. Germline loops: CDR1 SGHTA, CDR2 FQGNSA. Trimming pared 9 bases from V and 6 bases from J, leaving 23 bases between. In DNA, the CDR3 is TGTGCCAGTGTACGCGGCCAGGATGTTTTAGATGGCTACACCTTC. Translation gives CASVRGQDVLDGYTF.

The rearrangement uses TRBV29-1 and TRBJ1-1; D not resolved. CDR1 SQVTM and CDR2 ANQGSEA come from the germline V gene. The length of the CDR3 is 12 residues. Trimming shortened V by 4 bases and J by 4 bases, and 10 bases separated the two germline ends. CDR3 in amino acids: CSVVDGITEAFF. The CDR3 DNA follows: TGCAGCGTTGTGGACGGAATCACTGAAGCTTTCTTT.

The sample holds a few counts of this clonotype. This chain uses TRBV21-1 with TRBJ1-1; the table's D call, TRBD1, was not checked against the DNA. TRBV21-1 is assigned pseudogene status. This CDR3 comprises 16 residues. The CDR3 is CASSTLAGGARTEAFF. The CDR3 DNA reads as TGTGCCAGCAGCACCCTGGCTGGGGGGGCTCGCACTGAAGCTTTCTTT.

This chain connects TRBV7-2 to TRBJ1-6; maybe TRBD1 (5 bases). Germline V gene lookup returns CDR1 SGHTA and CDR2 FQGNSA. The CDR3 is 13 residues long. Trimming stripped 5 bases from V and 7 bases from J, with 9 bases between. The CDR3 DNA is TGTGCCAGCAGCCCAGGGATGAATTCACCCCTCCACTTT. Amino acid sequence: CASSPGMNSPLHF.

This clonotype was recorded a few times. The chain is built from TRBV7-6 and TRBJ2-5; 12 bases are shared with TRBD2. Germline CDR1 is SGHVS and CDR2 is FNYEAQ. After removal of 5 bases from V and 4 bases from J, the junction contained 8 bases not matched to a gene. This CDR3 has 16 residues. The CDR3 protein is CASSIRLAGVTETQYF. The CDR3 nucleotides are TGTGCCAGCAGCATCCGACTAGCGGGAGTAACAGAGACCCAGTACTTC.

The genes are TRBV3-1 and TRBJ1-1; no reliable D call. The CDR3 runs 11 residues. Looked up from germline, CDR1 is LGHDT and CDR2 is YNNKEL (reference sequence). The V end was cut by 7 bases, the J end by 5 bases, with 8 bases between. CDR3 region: CASTAGTEAFF. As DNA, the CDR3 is TGTGCCAGCACCGCTGGTACTGAAGCTTTCTTT.

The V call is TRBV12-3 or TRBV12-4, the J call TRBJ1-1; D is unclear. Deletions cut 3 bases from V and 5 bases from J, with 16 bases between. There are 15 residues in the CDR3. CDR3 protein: CASSFRVASGTEAFF. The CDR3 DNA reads TGTGCCAGCAGTTTTCGGGTCGCATCTGGGACTGAAGCTTTCTTT.

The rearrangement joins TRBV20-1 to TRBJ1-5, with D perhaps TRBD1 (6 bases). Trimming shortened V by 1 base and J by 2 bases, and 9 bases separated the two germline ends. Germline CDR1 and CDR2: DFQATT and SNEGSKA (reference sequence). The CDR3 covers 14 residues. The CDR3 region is CSARVPGGNQPQHF. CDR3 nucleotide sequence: TGCAGTGCTAGAGTTCCAGGGGGCAATCAGCCCCAGCATTTT.

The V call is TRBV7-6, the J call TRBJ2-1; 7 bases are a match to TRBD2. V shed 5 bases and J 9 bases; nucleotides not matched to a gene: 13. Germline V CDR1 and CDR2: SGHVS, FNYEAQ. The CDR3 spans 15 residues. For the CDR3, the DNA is TGTGCCAGCAGCCCCTCTAGCGGACTCGAGGGTGAGCAGTTCTTC. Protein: CASSPSSGLEGEQFF.

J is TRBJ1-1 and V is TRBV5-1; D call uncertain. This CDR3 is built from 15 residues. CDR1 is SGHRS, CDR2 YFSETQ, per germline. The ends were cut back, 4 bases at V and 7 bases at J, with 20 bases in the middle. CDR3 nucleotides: TGCGCCAGCAGCGTGAGACTGCGGTCGGGGAATGAAGCTTTCTTT. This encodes CASSVRLRSGNEAFF.

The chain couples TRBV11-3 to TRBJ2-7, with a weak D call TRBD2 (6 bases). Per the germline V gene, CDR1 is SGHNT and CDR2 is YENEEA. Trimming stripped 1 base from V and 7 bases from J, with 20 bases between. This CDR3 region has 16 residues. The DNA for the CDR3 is TGTGCCAGCAGCTTAGGTCCTGGACTCCCGGGGGAAGAGCAGTACTTC. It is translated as CASSLGPGLPGEEQYF.

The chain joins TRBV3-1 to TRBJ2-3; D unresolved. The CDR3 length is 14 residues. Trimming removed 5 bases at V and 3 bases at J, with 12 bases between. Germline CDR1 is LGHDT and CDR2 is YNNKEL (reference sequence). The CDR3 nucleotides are TGTGCCAGCAGCTCAATGCCCAGTACAGATACGCAGTATTTT. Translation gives CASSSMPSTDTQYF.

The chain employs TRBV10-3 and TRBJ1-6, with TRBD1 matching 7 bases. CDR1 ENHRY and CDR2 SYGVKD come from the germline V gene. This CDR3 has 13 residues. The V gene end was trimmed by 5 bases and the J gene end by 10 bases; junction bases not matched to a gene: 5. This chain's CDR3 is CAISPGGGSPLHF. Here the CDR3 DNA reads TGTGCCATCAGTCCAGGGGGAGGCTCACCCCTCCACTTT.

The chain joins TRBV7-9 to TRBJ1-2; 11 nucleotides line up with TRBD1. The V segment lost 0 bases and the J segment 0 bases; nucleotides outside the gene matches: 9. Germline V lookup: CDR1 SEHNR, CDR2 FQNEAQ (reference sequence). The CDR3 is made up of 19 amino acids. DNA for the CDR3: TGTGCCAGCAGCTTAGCGGTGGCCGGGACAGGGGGAACTAACTATGGCTACACCTTC. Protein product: CASSLAVAGTGGTNYGYTF.

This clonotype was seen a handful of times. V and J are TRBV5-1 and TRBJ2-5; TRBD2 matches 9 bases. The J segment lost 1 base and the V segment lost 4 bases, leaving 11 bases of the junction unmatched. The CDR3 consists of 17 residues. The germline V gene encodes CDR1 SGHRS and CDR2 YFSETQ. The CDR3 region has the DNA TGCGCCAGCAGCCCGGGTCCCAGCGGGGGGCTCCAAGAGACCCAGTACTTC. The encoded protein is CASSPGPSGGLQETQYF.